The present T cell receptor beta chain was sequenced within a study of technical replicates of blood from a few donors (dated by TCRdb to 2017 to 2019). With regard to this clone: It has no known antigen specificity. No much larger clone is present one base from it, and per-base qualities are unavailable.

Inclusive of the bounding cysteine and phenylalanine, the CDR3 is 15 residues long. Only CDR3 DNA is held: 45 bases, read in frame from base 1. From V the trimming removes 6 bases and from J it removes 0 bases, while the gene matches leave 7 bases of the junction unaccounted for. The germline V gene supplies CDR1 MNHNS and CDR2 SASEGT. Libraries were prepared through the immunoSEQ multiplex PCR assay. Imported from immuneACCESS, the table was reduced by TCRdb to in-frame sequences with V and J called. These copies leave out some clones; in studies compared against another copy, an unresolved V gene accounts for under half, and the cause of the remainder is not known. For this sample there are roughly 57,000 clones; about 95% appear just once. The ten largest clones take up around 3.2% of the sample.

The sequenced material came from PBMCs. Recombination joined TRBV6-1 with TRBJ1-1; TRBD1 fits 7 bases in the junction. The sequence was obtained from a human donor in good health. Some clones in this sample may be carry-over from other donors' samples. The CDR3 in this case is CASRIEGQLNTEAFF. The sequenced DNA is TGTGCCAGCAGAATCGAGGGACAGCTGAACACTGAAGCTTTCTTT.